This T cell receptor (beta chain) was sequenced for a study of T-cell reconstitution after alpha-beta-depleted transplantation in children (TCRdb year 2016). The study in broad terms: Using TCR repertoire profiling, the study quantitatively followed how T-cell immune reconstitution unfolded in children after TCRalphabeta/CD19-depleted allogeneic hematopoietic cell transplantation.

V is clipped by 7 bases and J by 6 bases, and the sequence between their germline boundaries is 20 bases long. The germline V gene encodes CDR1 SGHRS and CDR2 YFSETQ. The CDR3 covers 15 residues, taking in both the cysteine and the phenylalanine. The entry retains the CDR3 DNA only, 45 bases that are in frame from base 1. This clonotype came up many times. It has no known antigen specificity. Base qualities were left out, and no much larger clone turns up one base away. Library prep was done by PCR. Sequenced using an Illumina HiSeq 2500. To normalize quantification of the TCRbeta repertoire, the TCR libraries were built with molecular barcoding that relied on unique molecular identifiers. Through fastp at Q25 and MiXCR, TCRdb rebuilt clones from the public reads, retaining in-frame beta chains. Entries are consolidated by CDR3 protein sequence, retaining the most common genes and DNA. This sample is represented by roughly 100,000 distinct CDR3 sequences; 7% to 9% of them were singletons. Of the sample, roughly 7% falls within the top ten clones.

The starting material was PBMCs from the stem cell graft donor, obtained from the stem cell graft. This clonotype originated in a human donor who donated a stem cell graft to a child with congenital amegakaryocytic thrombocytopenia. The chain links TRBV5-1 with TRBJ2-1, with no confidently assigned D gene. The CDR3 corresponds to CASVPSYSFGNEQFF. The DNA reads TGCGCCAGCGTCCCGAGTTATAGCTTCGGCAATGAGCAGTTCTTC.